This T cell receptor beta chain was captured by sequencing in a study of blood T cell repertoires in COVID-19. About the research overall: The origin of the acute and convalescent COVID-19 samples was the United States, Italy and Spain. PBMCs, B-cell-depleted T cells, or T cells provided the cDNA or gDNA that made up the material.

Source study methods: Estimation of nucleated cell counts was performed using reference gene primer amplification. Assay: immunoSEQ multiplex PCR; the TCRdb copy retains only in-frame clones and omits some. The V and J calls and clone size are taken from that table; D and trimming were inferred from the DNA. The top ten hold around 9.4% of the sample, which has tens of thousands of clones, roughly two thirds seen once. Per germline, CDR1 MNHNY and CDR2 SVGAGI (reference sequence). V lost 6 bases to trimming and J lost 7 bases; unmatched junction nucleotides: 6. The CDR3 spans 13 residues. Input material: peripheral blood. The chain employs TRBV6-6 and TRBJ1-5, with 7 positions matching TRBD1. This receptor was taken from a woman in her 70s with acute or convalescent COVID-19. As DNA, the CDR3 is TGTGCCAGCAGGTACCAGGGGGAACAGCCCCAGCATTTT. It codes for CASRYQGEQPQHF.